This T cell receptor beta chain was sequenced in a study of blood T cell repertoires in COVID-19. Study at large: The United States, Italy and Spain provided the acute and convalescent COVID-19 samples. The cDNA or gDNA used as material had been derived from T cells, B-cell-depleted T cells, or PBMCs.

In the authors' workflow: Reference gene primer amplification yielded estimated nucleated cell counts. The table came from immunoSEQ multiplex PCR; TCRdb's copy has only in-frame clones and leaves some out. The V and J calls and clone size were taken over from that table, and D and trimming were inferred from the DNA. The table has approximately 310,000 clones, more than 70% seen once. The sample was peripheral blood. This sequence originates from a woman between 45 and 65 years old who had recovered from COVID-19.

CDR3 sequence reads: CASSQDPNQPQHF. Here the CDR3 DNA reads TGTGCCAGCAGCCAAGACCCGAATCAGCCCCAGCATTTT. J is TRBJ1-5 and V is TRBV3-1 (or the pseudogene TRBV3-2); D not resolved. Deletions cut 0 bases from V and 4 bases from J, with 4 bases between. CDR3 length equals 13 residues. Looked up from germline, CDR1 is LGHDT and CDR2 is YNNKEL (reference sequence).